This TCR beta chain appears in the sequencing data of a study of blood T cell repertoires in COVID-19. Turning to the study itself: From the United States, Italy and Spain came samples of acute and convalescent COVID-19.

CDR3 length equals 12 residues. From germline, CDR1 is MNHEY and CDR2 SVGAGI. Trimming removed 5 bases at V and 7 bases at J, with 11 bases between. The data were produced by immunoSEQ multiplex PCR, yet TCRdb's version contains in-frame clones alone and is incomplete. The sample consists of around 190,000 clones, approximately 90% of them appearing once. Membership in each cohort depended on participant-reported clinical history. The chain is built from TRBV6-5 and TRBJ1-2; no clear D. The sequence derives from a man between 18 and 29 years old with acute COVID-19. The sample was PBMCs or T cells enriched from blood (not recorded which). Written as DNA, the CDR3 is TGTGCCAGCAGTCCCCACAATGGTGGCTACACCTTC. Amino acid sequence: CASSPHNGGYTF.